Each of the 20 T cell receptor beta chains below was sequenced from the same sample in a study of Ad26.COV2.S vaccination and SARS-CoV-2 variants. Treatment reported: some 19 received Ad26.COV2.S at low or high dose, single or two shots; roughly five received placebo; per-sample allocation not given. It was on day 63 after the first vaccine or placebo injection that samples were taken. The table came from immunoSEQ multiplex PCR; TCRdb's copy has only in-frame clones and leaves some out. Of about 430,000 clones listed, around nine tenths are singletons. The source material was peripheral blood, sampled in a trial of Ad26.COV2.S vaccine versus placebo. The receptor set was obtained from a person between 18 and 59 years old who received the Ad26.COV2.S COVID-19 vaccine or a placebo.

This clone appeared a single time. J is TRBJ1-4 and V is TRBV2, with no clear D. Germline V gene sequence: CDR1 SNHLY, CDR2 FYNNEI. The CDR3 is 15 amino acids. Trimming shortened V by 7 bases and J by 6 bases, and 18 bases separated the two germline ends. CDR3 region: CASTLIQRVDEKLFF. CDR3 bases: TGTGCCAGCACTTTAATTCAGAGAGTCGATGAAAAACTGTTTTTT.

The chain has TRBV5-1 and TRBJ2-5; the D gene is possibly TRBD1 (6 bases). CDR3 length: 15 amino acids. The V end was cut by 2 bases, the J end by 2 bases, with 13 bases between. The germline V gene has CDR1 SGHRS and CDR2 YFSETQ. The CDR3 DNA reads as TGCGCCAGCAGCTTAGTAGGGGGTAGGCAAGAGACCCAGTACTTC. Translating it yields CASSLVGGRQETQYF.

This clone was recorded once. V gene TRBV3-1 (or the pseudogene TRBV3-2) combines with J gene TRBJ2-7, with 7 nucleotides matching TRBD1. V lost 6 bases, J lost 2 bases, and 10 bases stayed unmatched. The length of the CDR3 is 15 residues. CDR1 LGHDT and CDR2 YNNKEL come from the germline V gene (reference sequence). The CDR3 region is CASSLMMGQPYEQYF. Here the CDR3 DNA reads TGTGCCAGCAGTCTCATGATGGGACAGCCCTACGAGCAGTACTTC.

This chain uses TRBV3-1 (or the pseudogene TRBV3-2) with TRBJ2-7; D gene ambiguous. Germline V gene lookup returns CDR1 LGHDT and CDR2 YNNKEL (reference sequence). The CDR3 is 12 amino acids. V dropped 0 bases and J dropped 11 bases, with 11 bases sitting between them. The CDR3 sequence is CASSQDDPEKYF. CDR3 nucleotide sequence: TGTGCCAGCAGCCAAGATGACCCAGAGAAGTACTTC.

J is TRBJ2-5 and V is TRBV7-2; 9 bases agree with TRBD1. The CDR3 consists of 14 residues. J gave up 4 bases and V 5 bases, and 5 bases lay outside the gene matches. CDR1 and CDR2 (germline): SGHTA, FQGNSA. In DNA form, the CDR3 reads TGTGCCAGCAGCACACAGGGGGCAGGAGAGACCCAGTACTTC. Protein product: CASSTQGAGETQYF.

V usage is TRBV12-3 or TRBV12-4 and J usage is TRBJ2-6; D uncertain. This CDR3 has 13 residues. The V end lost 6 bases, the J end lost 2 bases, and 5 bases lay between the germline ends. The CDR3 DNA reads TGTGCCAGCAGCTCTGCTGGGGCCAACGTCCTGACTTTC. This gives the protein CASSSAGANVLTF.

The V call is TRBV6-2 or TRBV6-3, the J call TRBJ2-1; no clear D. From germline, CDR1 is MNHEY and CDR2 SVGEGT. This CDR3 has 13 residues. Trimming stripped 2 bases from V and 4 bases from J, with 6 bases between. The CDR3 here is CASSYQYYNEQFF. CDR3 sequence (DNA): TGTGCCAGCAGTTACCAGTATTACAATGAGCAGTTCTTC.

The genes are TRBV7-9 and TRBJ1-2, with 7 bases fitting TRBD1. V lost 6 bases, J lost 4 bases, and 8 bases stayed unmatched. The CDR3 loop spans 14 amino acids. Per the germline V gene, CDR1 is SEHNR and CDR2 is FQNEAQ (reference sequence). CDR3 sequence: CASRLKGQPYGYTF. In DNA form, the CDR3 reads TGTGCCAGCAGACTTAAGGGACAGCCCTATGGCTACACCTTC. Looking up the rest from reference TRBV7-9 and TRBJ1-2 gives the full variable domain: DTGVSQNPRHKITKRGQNVTFRCDPISEHNRLYWYRQTLGQGPEFLTYFQNEAQLEKSRLLSDRFSAERPKGSFSTLEIQRTEQGDSAMYLCASRLKGQPYGYTFGSGTRLTVV.

V usage is TRBV6-2 or TRBV6-3 and J usage is TRBJ1-6; D may be TRBD1 (5 bases). CDR1 and CDR2 from the germline V gene are MNHEY and SVGEGT. The CDR3 covers 15 residues. V lost 2 bases and J 7 bases, leaving 12 bases between the germline ends. The CDR3 nucleotides are TGTGCCAGCAGTTACCCAGGGAGTGGAAATTCACCCCTCCACTTT. Protein sequence: CASSYPGSGNSPLHF.

The chain recombines TRBV6-5 with TRBJ2-5; possibly TRBD1 for D (6 bases). The germline V gene has CDR1 MNHEY and CDR2 SVGAGI. The ends were cut back, 3 bases at V and 5 bases at J, with 13 bases in the middle. The CDR3 consists of 14 residues. Written as DNA, the CDR3 is TGTGCCAGCAGTTATCGCCCGAGGGGGGAGACCCAGTACTTC. As protein: CASSYRPRGETQYF.

V and J are TRBV27 and TRBJ2-7, with D possibly being TRBD2 (5 bases). CDR3 length: 14 amino acids. Between the trimmed V and J ends, which lost 5 bases and 7 bases, there was a span of 18 bases. From germline, CDR1 is MNHEY and CDR2 SMNVEV (reference sequence). The CDR3 region is CASSLRTGSGEQYF. DNA for the CDR3: TGTGCCAGCAGTCTCCGGACTGGCTCTGGAGAGCAGTACTTC.

This clone was detected only once. The chain links TRBV27 to TRBJ2-1; the D is unclear. The CDR3 runs to 14 residues. CDR1 and CDR2 (germline): MNHEY, SMNVEV (reference sequence). Trimming left V 0 bases short and J 2 bases short, with 5 bases between. The CDR3 protein is CASSLSPPYNEQFF. The CDR3 nucleotides are TGTGCCAGCAGTTTATCGCCACCCTACAATGAGCAGTTCTTC.

The chain combines TRBV5-1 with TRBJ2-1; TRBD2 matches at 12 bases. V dropped 4 bases and J dropped 5; count of bases not matched to a gene: 19. Germline values: CDR1 SGHRS, CDR2 YFSETQ. This CDR3 comprises 20 residues. DNA for the CDR3: TGCGCCAGCAGCCTAATGCTACTGACTAGCGGGAGTACATCGGACAATGAGCAGTTCTTC. This translates into CASSLMLLTSGSTSDNEQFF.

V usage is TRBV5-8 and J usage is TRBJ1-5; 8 bases fit TRBD1. The J segment lost 4 bases and the V segment lost 4 bases, leaving 7 bases of the junction unmatched. Germline-derived CDR1 and CDR2 are SGHTS and YDEGEE. The CDR3 is 15 residues long. The CDR3 reads CASSPGQAINQPQHF. The CDR3 nucleotides are TGTGCCAGCAGCCCGGGACAGGCCATTAATCAGCCCCAGCATTTT. The full variable domain, its missing parts supplied by reference TRBV5-8 and TRBJ1-5, is EAGVTQSPTHLIKTRGQQATLRCSPISGHTSVYWYQQALGLGLQFLLWYDEGEERNRGNFPPRFSGRQFPNYSSELNVNALELEDSALYLCASSPGQAINQPQHFGDGTRLSIL.

The genes are TRBV5-8 and TRBJ1-2; TRBD1 matches at 8 bases. There are 15 residues in the CDR3. J lost 7 bases, V lost 1 base, and 9 bases had no gene match. Per the germline V gene, CDR1 is SGHTS and CDR2 is YDEGEE. The CDR3 spells CASSLRTGMVAGYTF. The CDR3 DNA follows: TGTGCCAGCAGCTTGCGGACAGGGATGGTCGCTGGCTACACCTTC.

The V and J genes are TRBV7-8 and TRBJ1-4; D not resolved. Trimming left V 4 bases short and J 0 bases short, with 12 bases between. The germline V gene has CDR1 SGHVS and CDR2 FQNEAQ. CDR3 size: 16 residues. The CDR3 DNA sequence: TGTGCCAGCAGCTCTAGTCAAATACCAACTAATGAAAAACTGTTTTTT. Its protein is CASSSSQIPTNEKLFF.

This chain connects TRBV6-1 to TRBJ2-7; no clear D. Trimming took 0 bases from V and 0 from J, leaving 9 bases between them. Germline CDR1 and CDR2: MNHNS and SASEGT. CDR3 size: 15 residues. CDR3 sequence (DNA): TGTGCCAGCAGTGAAGCGTGGGCAGCCTCCTACGAGCAGTACTTC. It is translated as CASSEAWAASYEQYF.

This rearrangement joins TRBV7-2 to TRBJ2-2; D ambiguous. This CDR3 has 14 amino acids. V was shortened by 7 bases and J by 0 bases, with 9 bases between the two germline ends. Germline values: CDR1 SGHTA, CDR2 FQGNSA. The DNA for the CDR3 is TGTGCCAGCACCTCCCAAGCGAACACCGGGGAGCTGTTTTTT. Amino acid sequence: CASTSQANTGELFF.

This clone showed up just a few times. The chain employs TRBV30 and TRBJ2-1, with 9 bases fitting TRBD2. The CDR3 totals 14 residues. Germline CDR1 reads GTSNPN; CDR2 reads SVGIG (reference sequence). Trimming cost V 2 bases and J 6 bases; bases outside gene matches: 5. The CDR3 DNA sequence: TGTGCCTGGAGTTCTTTAGCGGGAGTCAATGAGCAGTTCTTC. It specifies CAWSSLAGVNEQFF.

The chain carries TRBV5-6 and TRBJ1-2, with D uncertain. The germline gives CDR1 SGHDT, CDR2 YYEEEE. Trimming stripped 2 bases from V and 7 bases from J, with 9 bases between. The length of the CDR3 is 12 residues. In DNA, the CDR3 is TGTGCCAGCAGCTTCGGGCATCTTGGCTACACCTTC. Translated: CASSFGHLGYTF.